These 22 T cell receptor beta chains were sequenced from one sample in a study of CD8+ T cells in alopecia areata. Treatment: oral pan-JAK inhibitor, 5-10 mg twice daily. TCR sequencing used cDNA made by reverse transcription of extracted RNA. Some clones are missing from TCRdb's copy, which holds only in-frame ones; the method was immunoSEQ multiplex PCR. The data hold 200,000 to 250,000 clones, with 43% observed a single time. Sequencing used CD4+ T cells sorted from blood, obtained at roughly week 36, from a patient treated with tofacitinib. The receptors shown here come from a human donor with alopecia areata.

The V call is TRBV30, the J call TRBJ2-5; tentatively, D is TRBD2 (5 bases). The CDR3 contains 15 residues. Germline V CDR1 and CDR2: GTSNPN, SVGIG (reference sequence). V dropped 2 bases and J dropped 5 bases, with 18 bases sitting between them. The CDR3 nucleotides are TGTGCCTGGAGTACCCCGAGAGGCTGGAGGGAGACCCAGTACTTC. This sequence encodes CAWSTPRGWRETQYF.

Only a few counts were recorded for this clone. This rearrangement joins TRBV7-9 to TRBJ2-3, with a weak D call TRBD2 (5 bases). CDR3 length: 17 residues. Germline CDR1 and CDR2: SEHNR and FQNEAQ (reference sequence). V lost 8 bases, J lost 4 bases, and 25 bases lay in between. This chain's CDR3 is CASLDIRSGESSDTQYF. Written as DNA, the CDR3 is TGTGCCAGCCTCGATATTAGGAGCGGAGAGAGCTCAGATACGCAGTATTTT. Looking up the rest from reference TRBV7-9 and TRBJ2-3 gives the full variable domain: DTGVSQNPRHKITKRGQNVTFRCDPISEHNRLYWYRQTLGQGPEFLTYFQNEAQLEKSRLLSDRFSAERPKGSFSTLEIQRTEQGDSAMYLCASLDIRSGESSDTQYFGPGTRLTVL.

This chain uses TRBV30 with TRBJ1-2; no clear D. Deletions cut 2 bases from V and 6 bases from J, with 13 bases between. Germline assignment: CDR1 GTSNPN and CDR2 SVGIG (reference sequence). This CDR3 is 13 amino acids long. In DNA form, the CDR3 reads TGTGCCTGGAGTTCTGCCAGCCCTAATGGCTACACCTTC. Translation gives CAWSSASPNGYTF.

Written as DNA, the CDR3 is TGTGCCAGCAGCTTTTCGGACGGCTTCTACGAGCAGTACTTC. It yields the protein CASSFSDGFYEQYF. J is TRBJ2-7 and V is TRBV7-2; no reliable D call. The CDR3 extends over 14 amino acids. The ends were cut back, 3 bases at V and 3 bases at J, with 12 bases in the middle. CDR1 is SGHTA, CDR2 FQGNSA, per germline.

This clone was found a few times. The chain combines TRBV9 with TRBJ2-2; 11 bases are shared with TRBD2. Germline CDR1 reads SGDLS; CDR2 reads YYNGEE. CDR3 length: 15 amino acids. Unmatched junction bases numbered 9, after V lost 7 bases and J lost 7 bases. The chain's CDR3 is CASGGLAALGGELFF. The CDR3 DNA is TGTGCCAGCGGGGGACTAGCGGCCTTGGGCGGGGAGCTGTTTTTT.

This chain connects TRBV29-1 to TRBJ2-2; TRBD2 agrees at 7 bases. CDR1 and CDR2 (germline): SQVTM, ANQGSEA. Trimming removed 6 bases from V and 0 bases from J; junction bases left unmatched: 4. This CDR3 spans 14 amino acids. This CDR3 reads CSVGGLANTGELFF. The CDR3 DNA sequence: TGCAGCGTCGGTGGACTAGCGAACACCGGGGAGCTGTTTTTT.

This sequence joins TRBV4-1 and TRBJ2-3, with 7 bases identical to TRBD2. J lost 3 bases, V lost 1 base, and 10 bases had no gene match. The length of the CDR3 is 17 residues. CDR1 MGHRA and CDR2 YSYEKL come from the germline V gene. CDR3 region: CASSQVRAGKGTDTQYF. The CDR3 bases are TGCGCCAGCAGCCAAGTCAGAGCGGGAAAGGGGACAGATACGCAGTATTTT.

This clone was recorded once. The chain links TRBV6-6 to TRBJ2-5, with TRBD1 identical over 9 bases. The CDR3 totals 16 residues. V shed 0 bases and J 0 bases; nucleotides not matched to a gene: 2. Germline CDR1 MNHNY, CDR2 SVGAGI (reference sequence). CDR3 amino acids: CASSYSGQGYQETQYF. As DNA, the CDR3 is TGTGCCAGCAGTTACTCCGGACAGGGGTACCAAGAGACCCAGTACTTC.

The sample holds a few counts of this clone. The V and J genes are TRBV5-1 and TRBJ1-1, with D possibly being TRBD1 (5 bases). The CDR3 runs to 13 residues. Trimming shortened V by 7 bases and J by 0 bases, and 10 bases separated the two germline ends. Looked up from germline, CDR1 is SGHRS and CDR2 is YFSETQ. In nucleotides, the CDR3 is TGCGCCAGCTGCAGGGAATTGAACACTGAAGCTTTCTTT. This encodes CASCRELNTEAFF.

This clone was found a few times. The J gene is TRBJ2-7, the V gene TRBV5-1; TRBD1 is a possible D gene (5 bases). The CDR3 is 13 amino acids. Per the germline V gene, CDR1 is SGHRS and CDR2 is YFSETQ. Between the trimmed V and J ends, which lost 0 bases and 6 bases, there was a span of 10 bases. The DNA of the CDR3 is TGCGCCAGCAGCTTGGATGGGGCTGGCGAGCAGTACTTC. Protein product: CASSLDGAGEQYF.

The chain employs TRBV30 and TRBJ2-5, with 13 bases identical to TRBD2. Unmatched junction bases numbered 1, after V lost 0 bases and J lost 3 bases. This CDR3 comprises 15 residues. Per germline, CDR1 GTSNPN and CDR2 SVGIG (reference sequence). The CDR3 region is CAWSVGLAGEETQYF. Here the CDR3 DNA reads TGTGCCTGGAGTGTCGGACTAGCGGGAGAAGAGACCCAGTACTTC.

The chain couples TRBV19 to TRBJ1-5; D not certain. V lost 5 bases and J 1 base, leaving 9 bases between the germline ends. Germline assignment: CDR1 LNHDA and CDR2 SQIVND (reference sequence). This CDR3 is 14 amino acids long. CDR3 amino acids: CASSQAASNQPQHF. The CDR3 nucleotides read TGTGCCAGTAGTCAGGCAGCGAGCAATCAGCCCCAGCATTTT.

The CDR3 bases are TGTGCCATCAGGCCGGGACTAGGTCCGACTAGCACAGATACGCAGTATTTT. This gives the protein CAIRPGLGPTSTDTQYF. J is TRBJ2-3 and V is TRBV10-3; 8 nucleotides agree with TRBD2. Trimming removed 6 bases from V and 0 bases from J; junction bases left unmatched: 11. CDR3 length: 17 amino acids. CDR1 ENHRY and CDR2 SYGVKD come from the germline V gene.

This clone appeared many times. V usage is TRBV2 and J usage is TRBJ2-2, with D uncertain. Per germline, CDR1 SNHLY and CDR2 FYNNEI. CDR3 size: 14 residues. Trimming shortened V by 3 bases and J by 4 bases, and 9 bases separated the two germline ends. The CDR3 DNA follows: TGTGCCAGCAGTGACAGGAGATTCACCGGGGAGCTGTTTTTT. Protein sequence: CASSDRRFTGELFF.

This chain connects TRBV10-3 to TRBJ2-7, with D tentatively TRBD1 (5 bases). V was shortened by 3 bases and J by 3 bases, with 12 bases between the two germline ends. Germline V lookup: CDR1 ENHRY, CDR2 SYGVKD. This CDR3 has 14 amino acids. CDR3 sequence: CAISDGQGSYEQYF. CDR3 coding DNA: TGTGCCATCAGTGATGGGCAGGGAAGCTACGAGCAGTACTTC.

The DNA of the CDR3 is TGTGCCAGCAGTGATCGCAGGGCTGCTGAAGCTTTCTTT. Its translation is CASSDRRAAEAFF. This sequence joins TRBV25-1 and TRBJ1-1, with D perhaps TRBD1 (5 bases). The CDR3 totals 13 residues. Germline CDR1 reads MGHDK; CDR2 reads SYGVNS. V was pared by 3 bases and J by 6 bases, with 11 bases between.

The chain carries TRBV27 and TRBJ2-7; a weak D match, TRBD2 (6 bases). The germline V gene encodes CDR1 MNHEY and CDR2 SMNVEV (reference sequence). The CDR3 sequence is 13 residues long. The V gene lost 5 bases and the J gene lost 4 bases, with 12 bases spanning the gap. CDR3: CASSNRDSYEQYF. CDR3 bases: TGTGCCAGCAGTAACCGGGACTCTTACGAGCAGTACTTC.

This chain links TRBV2 with TRBJ1-5; 9 nucleotides match TRBD1. V lost 6 bases, J lost 2 bases, and 5 bases stayed unmatched. Germline V gene data show CDR1 as SNHLY and CDR2 as FYNNEI. The CDR3 is made up of 15 amino acids. The CDR3 nucleotides are TGTGCCAGCAGCCTACAGGGGGCCGGCAATCAGCCCCAGCATTTT. Amino acid sequence: CASSLQGAGNQPQHF.

The chain joins TRBV2 to TRBJ1-5; TRBD1 matches at 9 bases. The CDR3 totals 15 residues. Germline lookup yields CDR1 SNHLY and CDR2 FYNNEI. V trimming: 6 bases; J trimming: 2 bases; junction bases outside the gene matches: 5. This CDR3 reads CASREQGAGNQPQHF. CDR3 DNA sequence: TGTGCCAGCAGGGAACAGGGGGCAGGCAATCAGCCCCAGCATTTT.

This chain links TRBV29-1 with TRBJ2-7; D is undetermined. Looked up from germline, CDR1 is SQVTM and CDR2 is ANQGSEA. This CDR3 contains 15 residues. V was pared by 4 bases and J by 2 bases, with 18 bases between. The CDR3 sequence is CSVANPRTPTYEQYF. The CDR3 nucleotides read TGCAGCGTTGCCAACCCGCGGACCCCCACCTACGAGCAGTACTTC.

The sample holds a few counts of this clone. This sequence joins TRBV29-1 and TRBJ2-2; 8 positions agree with TRBD2. The CDR3 runs 14 residues. V trimming: 4 bases; J trimming: 5 bases; junction bases outside the gene matches: 6. The V gene's germline CDR1 is SQVTM and CDR2 ANQGSEA. The CDR3 loop reads CSVGPGGRTGELFF. In DNA form, the CDR3 reads TGCAGCGTTGGGCCGGGCGGGAGGACCGGGGAGCTGTTTTTT.

The chain has TRBV27 and TRBJ2-3; perhaps TRBD2 as D (5 bases). The CDR3 is made up of 15 amino acids. CDR1 and CDR2 (germline): MNHEY, SMNVEV (reference sequence). Trimming shortened V by 3 bases and J by 3 bases, and 13 bases separated the two germline ends. The CDR3 loop reads CASSFLAVLTDTQYF. Written as DNA, the CDR3 is TGTGCCAGCAGTTTTCTAGCCGTATTGACAGATACGCAGTATTTT.